The clone carrying this T cell receptor beta chain was seen a single time. Its antigen is unidentified. The data are from a study of shared clonotypes between healthy human individuals. Points from the study as a whole: Compared with memory subsets, naive subsets generally had larger estimated richness.

Cells designated naive CD8 were CD45RO-negative and were positively selected for CCR7, with terminally differentiated effector memory CD45RA+ cells excluded. Profiling relied on immunoSEQ multiplex PCR, and the TCRdb table lists in-frame clones only, not all of them. Seen here are millions of clones, 85% to 95% observed once, and the top ten hold under 2%. Input material: naive CD8+ T cells from PBMCs. The receptor was isolated from a young man in good health. Some clones in this sample may be carry-over from other donors' samples.

The CDR3 DNA is TGTGCCTGGAGTGTAAACTACGAGCAGTACTTC. It is translated as CAWSVNYEQYF. This chain joins TRBV30 and TRBJ2-7; D gene uncertain. CDR1 is GTSNPN and CDR2 is SVGIG in the germline V gene (reference sequence). CDR3 size: 11 residues. Trimming pared 0 bases from V and 3 bases from J, leaving 3 bases between.